This TCR beta chain was captured in a study of technical replicates of blood from several donors. The ends were cut back, 7 bases at V and 8 bases at J, with 21 bases in the middle. The CDR3 sequence is 14 residues long. Germline lookup yields CDR1 MNHNS and CDR2 SASEGT. Some clones are missing from TCRdb's copy, which holds only in-frame ones; the method was immunoSEQ multiplex PCR. The table has under 65,000 clones, roughly 95% seen once. The clonotype originates from a human donor in good health. Sequencing input: T cells isolated from PBMCs. The chain links TRBV6-1 to TRBJ2-7, with D maybe TRBD1 (8 bases). CDR3 bases: TGTGCCAGCACCTTAGGGGGGGACAGGAAAAAGCAGTACTTC. It yields the protein CASTLGGDRKKQYF.